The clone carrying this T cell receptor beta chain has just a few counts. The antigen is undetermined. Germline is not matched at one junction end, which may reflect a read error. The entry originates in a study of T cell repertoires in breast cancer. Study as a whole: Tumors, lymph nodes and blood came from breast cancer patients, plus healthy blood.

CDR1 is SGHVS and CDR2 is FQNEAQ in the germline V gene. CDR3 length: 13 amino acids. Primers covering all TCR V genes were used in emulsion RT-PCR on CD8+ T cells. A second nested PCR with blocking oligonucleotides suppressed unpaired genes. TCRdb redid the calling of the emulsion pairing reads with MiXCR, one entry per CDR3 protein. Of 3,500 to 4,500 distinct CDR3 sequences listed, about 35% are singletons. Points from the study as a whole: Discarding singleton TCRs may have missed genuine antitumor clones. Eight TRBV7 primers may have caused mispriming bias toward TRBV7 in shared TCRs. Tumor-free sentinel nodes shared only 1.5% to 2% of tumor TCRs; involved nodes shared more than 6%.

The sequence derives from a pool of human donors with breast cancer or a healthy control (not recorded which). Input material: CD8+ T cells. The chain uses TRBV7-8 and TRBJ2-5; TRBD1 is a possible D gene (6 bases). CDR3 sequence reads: CASSLTGQGTQYF. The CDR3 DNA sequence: TGTGCCAGCAGCTTGACAGGACAAGGGACCCAGTACTTC.